The sequence of this TCR beta chain was determined in a study of Ad26.COV2.S vaccination and SARS-CoV-2 variants. Notes on this clone: Antigen specificity is unknown.

The treatment is: around 19 received Ad26.COV2.S at low or high dose, single or two shots; about 5 received placebo; per-sample allocation not given. Sampling took place 63 days after the first vaccine or placebo injection. An adult donor aged 18-55 years was enrolled in Boston. General study points: Spike-specific TCR breadth ran higher among vaccine recipients than placebo recipients.

Sequencing used immunoSEQ multiplex PCR; TCRdb keeps in-frame clones, though not all of them. The data contain hundreds of thousands of clones, 86% of them singletons. This TCR came from a person between 18 and 60 years old who received the Ad26.COV2.S COVID-19 vaccine or a placebo. Sequencing used peripheral blood, obtained in a trial of Ad26.COV2.S vaccine versus placebo.

CDR3 coding DNA: TGTGCCAGCAGTGTACAGGCTCCCACCGGGGAGCTGTTTTTT. Translated, it gives CASSVQAPTGELFF. The chain has TRBV2 and TRBJ2-2; D is perhaps TRBD1 (5 bases). V lost 4 bases to trimming and J lost 4 bases, with 10 bases between them. This CDR3 is 14 amino acids long. Germline V gene lookup returns CDR1 SNHLY and CDR2 FYNNEI.